Shown below are 31 T cell receptor beta chains from a single sample sequenced in a study of T cell changes during pregnancy in multiple sclerosis. Only in-frame clones appear in the TCRdb table, and some are missing; sequencing was by immunoSEQ multiplex PCR. The table shows under 70,000 clones, with 91% occurring only once. Source: peripheral blood, taken after pregnancy. The receptors were gathered from a female donor in good health, enrolled as a control in a pregnancy study.

The chain recombines TRBV19 with TRBJ1-1; 7 nucleotides align to TRBD1. This CDR3 comprises 15 residues. CDR1 LNHDA and CDR2 SQIVND come from the germline V gene (reference sequence). After removal of 3 bases from V and 0 bases from J, the junction contained 4 bases not matched to a gene. CDR3 protein: CASSIRGSMNTEAFF. The CDR3 nucleotides read TGTGCCAGTAGTATCAGGGGGTCCATGAACACTGAAGCTTTCTTT.

This chain joins TRBV7-9 and TRBJ2-2; TRBD2 agrees at 8 bases. Germline CDR1 is SEHNR and CDR2 is FQNEAQ (reference sequence). The CDR3 spans 17 residues. V lost 4 bases and J lost 7; bases outside the gene matches: 14. CDR3 in amino acids: CASSSWGTSMFHGELFF. In DNA form, the CDR3 reads TGTGCCAGCAGCTCGTGGGGGACTAGTATGTTTCACGGGGAGCTGTTTTTT.

The J gene is TRBJ1-4, the V gene TRBV6-6; D is uncertain. The CDR3 has 16 residues. Trimming took 2 bases from V and 0 from J, leaving 10 bases between them. Germline V CDR1 and CDR2: MNHNY, SVGAGI (reference sequence). CDR3 bases: TGTGCCAGCAGTTACGGAGCGGAGTCAACTAATGAAAAACTGTTTTTT. This translates into CASSYGAESTNEKLFF.

This chain connects TRBV9 to TRBJ2-2; 7 nucleotides agree with TRBD1. The ends lost 3 bases at V and 3 bases at J; junction bases unmatched: 5. CDR1 is SGDLS and CDR2 is YYNGEE in the germline V gene. The CDR3 length is 15 residues. The CDR3 nucleotides are TGTGCCAGCAGCGGATGGGACAGATACACCGGGGAGCTGTTTTTT. It yields the protein CASSGWDRYTGELFF. Supplemented by reference TRBV9 and TRBJ2-2, the full variable domain reads DSGVTQTPKHLITATGQRVTLRCSPRSGDLSVYWYQQSLDQGLQFLIQYYNGEERAKGNILERFSAQQFPDLHSELNLSSLELGDSALYFCASSGWDRYTGELFFGEGSRLTVL.

The V and J genes are TRBV29-1 and TRBJ2-3; 10 bases are a match to TRBD1. CDR1 and CDR2 (germline): SQVTM, ANQGSEA. The junction had 7 bases not matched to a gene; V was cut back by 3 bases and J by 7 bases. This CDR3 spans 14 amino acids. CDR3 sequence (DNA): TGCAGCGTTGAGGACAGGGGGTATTGGAATACGCAGTATTTT. Translating gives CSVEDRGYWNTQYF.

V is TRBV4-3 and J is TRBJ1-3; possible D gene TRBD1, 5 bases. The V and J ends lost 2 bases and 3 bases respectively, with 14 bases between them. Germline CDR1 is LGHNA and CDR2 is YSLEER. CDR3 size: 16 residues. The CDR3 protein is CASSQQSGGSGNTIYF. CDR3 bases: TGCGCCAGCAGCCAACAGTCGGGGGGAAGTGGAAACACCATATATTTT.

The DNA of the CDR3 is TGCAGCTTTACAGAGGCAGGGGGCAATCAGCCCCAGCATTTT. As protein: CSFTEAGGNQPQHF. The rearrangement joins TRBV29-1 to TRBJ1-5; D possibly corresponds to TRBD1 (6 bases). CDR3 length: 14 amino acids. The germline CDR1 and CDR2 sequences are SQVTM and ANQGSEA. Trimming removed 8 bases from V and 2 bases from J, with 16 bases in between.

The rearrangement joins TRBV5-4 to TRBJ2-7; TRBD2 matches 9 bases. Germline V lookup: CDR1 SGHNT, CDR2 YYREEE (reference sequence). The CDR3 totals 16 residues. After removal of 3 bases from V and 0 bases from J, the junction contained 7 bases not matched to a gene. The CDR3 here is CASSSEAGGLSYEQYF. CDR3 DNA: TGTGCCAGCAGCTCAGAAGCGGGGGGCCTCTCCTACGAGCAGTACTTC. Full variable domain (remainder filled in from reference TRBV5-4 and TRBJ2-7): ETGVTQSPTHLIKTRGQQVTLRCSSQSGHNTVSWYQQALGQGPQFIFQYYREEENGRGNFPPRFSGLQFPNYSSELNVNALELDDSALYLCASSSEAGGLSYEQYFGPGTRLTVT.

The chain couples TRBV30 to TRBJ2-3; 7 nucleotides align to TRBD2. The germline CDR1 and CDR2 sequences are GTSNPN and SVGIG (reference sequence). The CDR3 is made up of 15 amino acids. V trimming: 0 bases; J trimming: 2 bases; junction bases outside the gene matches: 5. CDR3 sequence: CAWSVFGGYTDTQYF. Written as DNA, the CDR3 is TGTGCCTGGAGTGTATTCGGGGGGTACACAGATACGCAGTATTTT.

This sequence joins TRBV4-1 and TRBJ1-4; D call uncertain. The CDR3 is 14 residues long. Looked up from germline, CDR1 is MGHRA and CDR2 is YSYEKL. With 1 base removed from V and 5 bases from J, the gap between germline ends came to 8 bases. In DNA form, the CDR3 reads TGCGCCAGCAGCCAAGTTTCCTTAAATGAAAAACTGTTTTTT. This sequence encodes CASSQVSLNEKLFF.

The chain couples TRBV19 to TRBJ2-7; 10 nucleotides match TRBD1. CDR1 is LNHDA and CDR2 is SQIVND in the germline V gene (reference sequence). The CDR3 is made up of 13 amino acids. V dropped 5 bases and J dropped 3; count of bases not matched to a gene: 1. The CDR3, as DNA: TGTGCCAGTAGTGGACAGGGGGGCTACGAGCAGTACTTC. This translates into CASSGQGGYEQYF.

This chain connects TRBV19 to TRBJ2-3; 7 bases are shared with TRBD2. This CDR3 has 15 amino acids. Germline V gene lookup returns CDR1 LNHDA and CDR2 SQIVND (reference sequence). The V and J ends lost 3 bases and 2 bases, in that order; junction bases with no gene match: 5. Here the CDR3 reads CASSIVRGYTDTQYF. CDR3 bases: TGTGCCAGTAGTATTGTGCGGGGGTACACAGATACGCAGTATTTT.

This clone came up a few times. The CDR3 DNA reads TGTGCCTGGAGTGTACTGGTATATCCTGACACTGAAGCTTTCTTT. This translates into CAWSVLVYPDTEAFF. The genes are TRBV30 and TRBJ1-1; D not certain. Per germline, CDR1 GTSNPN and CDR2 SVGIG (reference sequence). There are 15 residues in the CDR3. V was trimmed by 0 bases and J by 3 bases, leaving 14 bases between them.

The gene calls are TRBV4-3 and TRBJ1-1; possible D gene TRBD1, 5 bases. CDR1 is LGHNA and CDR2 is YSLEER in the germline V gene. CDR3 length equals 15 residues. V gave up 0 bases and J gave up 11 bases, with 19 bases separating them. This CDR3 is CASSQDLRGPAGAFF. CDR3 DNA sequence: TGCGCCAGCAGCCAAGATCTGCGGGGCCCGGCAGGGGCTTTCTTT.

The CDR3 nucleotides are TGTGCCAGCAGTCGAGAGCCGCTAAAAACTGAAGCTTTCTTT. Its protein is CASSREPLKTEAFF. The chain has TRBV9 and TRBJ1-1; D unclear. V was cut by 5 bases and J by 5 bases, with 16 bases left in between. CDR1 and CDR2 (germline): SGDLS, YYNGEE. The CDR3 has 14 amino acids.

The rearrangement joins TRBV2 to TRBJ1-4; possibly TRBD1 for D (5 bases). Trimming removed 3 bases at V and 5 bases at J, with 7 bases between. Germline CDR1 reads SNHLY; CDR2 reads FYNNEI. The CDR3 sequence is 13 residues long. Here the CDR3 DNA reads TGTGCCAGCAGTGATAACAGGAATGAAAAACTGTTTTTT. Protein: CASSDNRNEKLFF.

The chain is built from TRBV7-3 and TRBJ2-3; no clear D. There are 13 residues in the CDR3. Germline lookup yields CDR1 SGHTA and CDR2 FQGTGA. Trimming cost V 2 bases and J 6 bases, with 9 bases left between them. The CDR3 bases are TGTGCCAGCAGCTTACCCCCGACTGATACGCAGTATTTT. Its translation: CASSLPPTDTQYF.

The rearrangement uses TRBV7-9 and TRBJ2-3; D remains ambiguous. Trimming shortened V by 1 base and J by 3 bases, and 14 bases separated the two germline ends. The length of the CDR3 is 16 residues. CDR1 SEHNR and CDR2 FQNEAQ come from the germline V gene (reference sequence). Here the CDR3 reads CASSLGPTPTTDTQYF. The DNA for the CDR3 is TGTGCCAGCAGCTTAGGACCAACACCGACTACAGATACGCAGTATTTT.

The V gene is TRBV29-1, the J gene TRBJ1-1, with D possibly matching TRBD1 (5 bases). Trimming removed 2 bases from V and 6 bases from J, with 19 bases in between. The CDR3 contains 15 residues. Germline V gene sequence: CDR1 SQVTM, CDR2 ANQGSEA. The CDR3 loop reads CSVEYKGPTLAEAFF. The CDR3 nucleotides are TGCAGCGTTGAATACAAGGGGCCGACTCTCGCTGAAGCTTTCTTT.

The V and J genes are TRBV6-5 and TRBJ1-1; D ambiguous. The germline CDR1 and CDR2 sequences are MNHEY and SVGAGI. The CDR3 has 13 amino acids. The V and J ends lost 2 bases and 5 bases respectively, with 9 bases between them. The CDR3 sequence is CASSYHPRTEAFF. DNA for the CDR3: TGTGCCAGCAGTTACCACCCTAGGACTGAAGCTTTCTTT.

This rearrangement joins TRBV7-9 to TRBJ2-5; no clear D. There are 14 residues in the CDR3. V was trimmed by 1 base and J by 5 bases, leaving 11 bases between them. Per germline, CDR1 SEHNR and CDR2 FQNEAQ (reference sequence). The CDR3 sequence is CASSLDSALETQYF. The CDR3 nucleotides are TGTGCCAGCAGCTTAGACTCCGCCTTGGAGACCCAGTACTTC.

The V gene is TRBV27, the J gene TRBJ1-4; possibly TRBD1 for D (5 bases). The CDR3 is 16 residues long. V was cut by 3 bases and J by 4 bases, with 15 bases left in between. Germline V gene data show CDR1 as MNHEY and CDR2 as SMNVEV (reference sequence). The CDR3 bases are TGTGCCAGCAGTTTGGGGCAGGCCCTGATTAATGAAAAACTGTTTTTT. Its protein product is CASSLGQALINEKLFF. The full variable domain, in which reference TRBV27 and TRBJ1-4 provide the parts outside the CDR3, is EAQVTQNPRYLITVTGKKLTVTCSQNMNHEYMSWYRQDPGLGLRQIYYSMNVEVTDKGDVPEGYKVSRKEKRNFPLILESPSPNQTSLYFCASSLGQALINEKLFFGSGTQLSVL.

This sequence joins TRBV5-1 and TRBJ2-5, with 7 bases matching TRBD2. Germline CDR1 SGHRS, CDR2 YFSETQ. Losses at the gene ends were 9 bases for V and 5 bases for J; bases not matched to a gene: 13. CDR3 size: 14 residues. The CDR3 sequence: CATKPGLQLETQYF. CDR3 coding DNA: TGCGCCACTAAGCCGGGACTACAACTCGAGACCCAGTACTTC.

V is TRBV11-2 and J is TRBJ2-7, with D possibly matching TRBD1 (6 bases). Looked up from germline, CDR1 is SGHAT and CDR2 is FQNNGV. The CDR3 covers 15 residues. V lost 0 bases and J 6 bases, leaving 15 bases between the germline ends. The CDR3 coding sequence is TGTGCCAGCAGCTTAGAGTCCTCCACAGGGTCCGAGCAGTACTTC. This encodes CASSLESSTGSEQYF.

The chain combines TRBV4-1 with TRBJ2-5; 7 positions match TRBD2. The CDR3 has 14 residues. Germline loops: CDR1 MGHRA, CDR2 YSYEKL. The V and J ends lost 0 bases and 5 bases, in that order; junction bases with no gene match: 3. CDR3 sequence reads: CASSQDVGGETQYF. The CDR3 coding sequence is TGCGCCAGCAGCCAAGATGTGGGGGGGGAGACCCAGTACTTC.

V usage is TRBV5-5 and J usage is TRBJ2-2, with a tentative D call TRBD2 (6 bases). The CDR3 has 16 amino acids. Trimming took off 0 bases at V and 1 base at J, with 10 bases between the two ends. Germline loops: CDR1 SGHKS, CDR2 YYEKEE (reference sequence). Here the CDR3 reads CASSLGRAGNTGELFF. The CDR3 bases are TGTGCCAGCAGCTTGGGCCGAGCGGGGAACACCGGGGAGCTGTTTTTT.

V usage is TRBV19 and J usage is TRBJ1-2; D perhaps matches TRBD1 (6 bases). Germline V gene data show CDR1 as LNHDA and CDR2 as SQIVND (reference sequence). The CDR3 runs to 15 residues. Trimming pared 3 bases from V and 4 bases from J, leaving 15 bases between. CDR3: CASSMGGAISYGYTF. The CDR3 DNA reads TGTGCCAGTAGTATGGGGGGGGCGATCTCCTATGGCTACACCTTC.

The rearrangement uses TRBV11-3 and TRBJ2-1; 8 nucleotides align to TRBD2. Germline V gene data show CDR1 as SGHNT and CDR2 as YENEEA. The ends lost 4 bases at V and 0 bases at J; junction bases unmatched: 5. The CDR3 sequence is 16 residues long. The CDR3 nucleotides read TGTGCCAGCAGCTGGTTAACTAGCGGCTCCTACAATGAGCAGTTCTTC. Translating it yields CASSWLTSGSYNEQFF.

This sequence joins TRBV10-1 and TRBJ2-3; 8 nucleotides line up with TRBD2. The length of the CDR3 is 15 residues. V was clipped by 5 bases and J by 6 bases; unmatched bases: 10. From germline, CDR1 is WNHNN and CDR2 SYGVQD (reference sequence). Written as DNA, the CDR3 is TGCGCCAGCAGTTTCGAGCGGGGGTCTGGTGATACGCAGTATTTT. It translates to CASSFERGSGDTQYF.

The CDR3 sequence is CASNDRVANEQFF. CDR3 nucleotide sequence: TGTGCCAGCAATGACAGGGTCGCCAATGAGCAGTTCTTC. This chain connects TRBV6-5 to TRBJ2-1; TRBD1 matches 7 bases. CDR1 MNHEY and CDR2 SVGAGI come from the germline V gene. This CDR3 is built from 13 residues. The J segment lost 6 bases and the V segment lost 7 bases, leaving 6 bases of the junction unmatched.

CDR3 sequence reads: CASSYRVSYEQYF. CDR3 in DNA: TGTGCCAGCAGTTATCGGGTATCCTACGAGCAGTACTTC. The chain couples TRBV6-5 to TRBJ2-7; D unresolved. Germline V gives CDR1 MNHEY, CDR2 SVGAGI. The CDR3 contains 13 residues. Trimming left V 3 bases short and J 1 base short, with 7 bases between.